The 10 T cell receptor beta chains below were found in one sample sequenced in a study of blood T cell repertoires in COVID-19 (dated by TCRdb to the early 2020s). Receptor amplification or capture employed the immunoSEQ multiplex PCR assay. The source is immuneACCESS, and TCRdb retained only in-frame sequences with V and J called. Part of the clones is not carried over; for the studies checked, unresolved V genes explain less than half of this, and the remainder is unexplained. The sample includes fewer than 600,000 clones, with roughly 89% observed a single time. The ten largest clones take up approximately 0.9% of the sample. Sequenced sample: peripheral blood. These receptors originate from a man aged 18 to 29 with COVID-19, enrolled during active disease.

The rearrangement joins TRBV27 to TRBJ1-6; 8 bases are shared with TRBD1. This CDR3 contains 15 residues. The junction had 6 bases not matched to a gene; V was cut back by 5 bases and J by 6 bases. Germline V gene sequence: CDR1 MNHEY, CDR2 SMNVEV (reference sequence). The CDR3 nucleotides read TGTGCCAGCAGTCCCCGGGACAGGTTTAATTCACCCCTCCACTTT. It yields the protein CASSPRDRFNSPLHF.

DNA for the CDR3: TGTGCCACCGGGACTAGCGGGATATATGAGCAGTTCTTC. This codes for CATGTSGIYEQFF. The rearrangement joins TRBV24-1 to TRBJ2-1; TRBD2 agrees at 13 bases. CDR3 length: 13 amino acids. The germline gives CDR1 KGHDR, CDR2 SFDVKD. Trimming took 9 bases from V and 8 from J; bases not matched to a gene: 3.

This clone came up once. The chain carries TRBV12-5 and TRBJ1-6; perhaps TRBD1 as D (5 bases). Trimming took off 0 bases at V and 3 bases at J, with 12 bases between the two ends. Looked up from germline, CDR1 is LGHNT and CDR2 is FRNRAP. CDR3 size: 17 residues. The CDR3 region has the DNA TGTGCTAGTGGTTTGGTACTTGGGCAGGGCTATAATTCACCCCTCCACTTT. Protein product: CASGLVLGQGYNSPLHF. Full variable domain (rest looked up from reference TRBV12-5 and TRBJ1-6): DARVTQTPRHKVTEMGQEVTMRCQPILGHNTVFWYRQTMMQGLELLAYFRNRAPLDDSGMPKDRFSAEMPDATLATLKIQPSEPRDSAVYFCASGLVLGQGYNSPLHFGNGTRLTVT.

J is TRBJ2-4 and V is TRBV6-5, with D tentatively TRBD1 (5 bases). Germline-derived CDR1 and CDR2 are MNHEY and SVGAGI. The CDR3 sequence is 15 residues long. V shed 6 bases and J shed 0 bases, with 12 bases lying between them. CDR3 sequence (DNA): TGTGCCAGCAGGCGACAGCCGCTAGCCAAAAACATTCAGTACTTC. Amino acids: CASRRQPLAKNIQYF.

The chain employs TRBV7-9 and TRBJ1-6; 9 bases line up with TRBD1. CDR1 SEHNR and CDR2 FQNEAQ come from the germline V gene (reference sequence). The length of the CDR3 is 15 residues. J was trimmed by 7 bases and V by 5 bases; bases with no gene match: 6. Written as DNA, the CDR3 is TGTGCCAGCAGCACAAACAGGGGGCTGAATTCACCCCTCCACTTT. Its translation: CASSTNRGLNSPLHF.

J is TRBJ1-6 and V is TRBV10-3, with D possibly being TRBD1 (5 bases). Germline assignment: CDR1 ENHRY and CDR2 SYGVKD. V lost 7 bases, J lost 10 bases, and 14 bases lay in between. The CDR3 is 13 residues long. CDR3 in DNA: TGTGCCATCAAGGAGGGGAGGGTCTCACCCCTCCACTTT. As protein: CAIKEGRVSPLHF.

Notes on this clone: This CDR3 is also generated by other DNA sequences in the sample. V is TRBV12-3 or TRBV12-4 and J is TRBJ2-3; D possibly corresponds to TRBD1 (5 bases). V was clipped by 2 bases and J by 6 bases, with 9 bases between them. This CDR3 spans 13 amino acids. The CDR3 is CASSLQGVDTQYF. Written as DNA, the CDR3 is TGTGCCAGCAGTTTACAGGGTGTGGATACGCAGTATTTT.

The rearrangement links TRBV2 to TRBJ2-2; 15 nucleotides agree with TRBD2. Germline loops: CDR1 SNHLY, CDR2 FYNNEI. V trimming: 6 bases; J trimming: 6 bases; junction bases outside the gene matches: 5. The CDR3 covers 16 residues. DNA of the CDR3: TGTGCCAGCAGAGTAGGACTAGCGGGAGGGCCCGGGGAGCTGTTTTTT. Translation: CASRVGLAGGPGELFF.

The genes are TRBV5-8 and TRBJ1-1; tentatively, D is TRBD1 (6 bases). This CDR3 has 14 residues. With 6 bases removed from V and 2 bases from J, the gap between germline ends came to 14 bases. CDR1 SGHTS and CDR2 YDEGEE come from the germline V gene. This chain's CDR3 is CASNTGQFNTEAFF. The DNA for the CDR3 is TGTGCCAGCAACACCGGACAGTTTAACACTGAAGCTTTCTTT.

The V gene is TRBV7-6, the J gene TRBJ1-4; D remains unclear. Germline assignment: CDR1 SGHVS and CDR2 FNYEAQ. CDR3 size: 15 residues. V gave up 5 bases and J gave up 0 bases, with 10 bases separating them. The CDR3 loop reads CASSPMTTTNEKLFF. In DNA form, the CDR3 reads TGTGCCAGCAGCCCCATGACAACAACTAATGAAAAACTGTTTTTT.